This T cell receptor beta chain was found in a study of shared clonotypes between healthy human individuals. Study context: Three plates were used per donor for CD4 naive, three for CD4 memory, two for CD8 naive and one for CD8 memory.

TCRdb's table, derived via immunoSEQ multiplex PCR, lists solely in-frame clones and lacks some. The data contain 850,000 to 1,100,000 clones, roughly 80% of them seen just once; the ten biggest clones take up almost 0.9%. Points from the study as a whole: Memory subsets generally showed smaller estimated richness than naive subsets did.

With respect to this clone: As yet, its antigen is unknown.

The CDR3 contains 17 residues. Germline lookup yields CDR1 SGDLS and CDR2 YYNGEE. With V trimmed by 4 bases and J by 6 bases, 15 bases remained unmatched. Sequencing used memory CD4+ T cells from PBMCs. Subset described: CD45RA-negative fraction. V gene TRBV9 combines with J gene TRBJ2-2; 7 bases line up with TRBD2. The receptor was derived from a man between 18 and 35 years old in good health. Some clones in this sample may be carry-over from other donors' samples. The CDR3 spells CASSPTAGGSYPGELFF. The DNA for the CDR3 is TGTGCCAGCAGCCCGACCGCTGGCGGGAGCTATCCCGGGGAGCTGTTTTTT.